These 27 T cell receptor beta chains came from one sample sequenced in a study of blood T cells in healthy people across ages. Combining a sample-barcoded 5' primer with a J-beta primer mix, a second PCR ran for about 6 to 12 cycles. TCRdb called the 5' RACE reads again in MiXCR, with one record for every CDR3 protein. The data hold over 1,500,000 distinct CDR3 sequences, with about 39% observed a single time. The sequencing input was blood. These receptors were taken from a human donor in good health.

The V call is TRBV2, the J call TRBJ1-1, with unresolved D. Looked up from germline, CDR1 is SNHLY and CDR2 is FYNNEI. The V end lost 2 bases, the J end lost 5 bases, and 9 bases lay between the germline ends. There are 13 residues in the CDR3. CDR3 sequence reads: CASSEPAGTEAFF. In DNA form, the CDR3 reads TGTGCCAGCAGTGAACCTGCCGGGACTGAAGCTTTCTTT.

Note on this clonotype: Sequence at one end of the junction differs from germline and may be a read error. The CDR3 nucleotides read TGTGCCAGCAGCGCATGGGGGGAGGAGGCCAAAATCATTCAGTACTTC. It encodes CASSAWGEEAKIIQYF. The V gene is TRBV5-6, the J gene TRBJ2-4, with D possibly TRBD2 on 6 matching bases. Germline values: CDR1 SGHDT, CDR2 YYEEEE. This CDR3 spans 16 amino acids. Looking up the rest from reference TRBV5-6 and TRBJ2-4 gives the full variable domain: DAGVTQSPTHLIKTRGQQVTLRCSPKSGHDTVSWYQQALGQGPQFIFQYYEEEERQRGNFPDRFSGHQFPNYSSELNVNALLLGDSALYLCASSAWGEEAKIIQYFGAGTRLSVL.

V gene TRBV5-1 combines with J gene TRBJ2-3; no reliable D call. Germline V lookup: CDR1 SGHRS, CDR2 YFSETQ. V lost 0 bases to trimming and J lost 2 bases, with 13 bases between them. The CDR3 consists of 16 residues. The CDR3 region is CASSLAGSFPTDTQYF. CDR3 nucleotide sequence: TGCGCCAGCAGCTTGGCCGGGTCTTTCCCCACAGATACGCAGTATTTT.

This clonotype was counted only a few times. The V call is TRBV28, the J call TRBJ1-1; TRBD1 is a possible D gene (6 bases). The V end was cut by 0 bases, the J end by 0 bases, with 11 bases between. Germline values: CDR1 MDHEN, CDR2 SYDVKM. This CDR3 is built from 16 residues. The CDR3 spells CASSLWGRGMNTEAFF. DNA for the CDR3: TGTGCCAGCAGTTTATGGGGCAGGGGCATGAACACTGAAGCTTTCTTT.

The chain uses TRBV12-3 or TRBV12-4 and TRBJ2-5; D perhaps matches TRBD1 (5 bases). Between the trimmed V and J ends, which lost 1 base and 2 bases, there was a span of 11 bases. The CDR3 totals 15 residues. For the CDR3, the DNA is TGTGCCAGCAGTTTAGGTGGCAAGGGGCAAGAGACCCAGTACTTC. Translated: CASSLGGKGQETQYF.

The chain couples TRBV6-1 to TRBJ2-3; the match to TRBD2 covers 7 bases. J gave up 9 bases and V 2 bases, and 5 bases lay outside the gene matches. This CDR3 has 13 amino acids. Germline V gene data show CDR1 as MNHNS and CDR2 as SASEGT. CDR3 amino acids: CASSEQTGGTQYF. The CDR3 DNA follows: TGTGCCAGCAGTGAACAAACGGGGGGAACGCAGTATTTT.

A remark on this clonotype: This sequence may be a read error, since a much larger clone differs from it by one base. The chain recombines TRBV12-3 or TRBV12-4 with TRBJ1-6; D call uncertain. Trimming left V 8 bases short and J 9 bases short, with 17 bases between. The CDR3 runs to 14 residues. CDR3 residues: CASGYTYDTSPLHF. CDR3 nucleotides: TGTGCCAGCGGATACACGTATGACACTTCACCCCTCCACTTT.

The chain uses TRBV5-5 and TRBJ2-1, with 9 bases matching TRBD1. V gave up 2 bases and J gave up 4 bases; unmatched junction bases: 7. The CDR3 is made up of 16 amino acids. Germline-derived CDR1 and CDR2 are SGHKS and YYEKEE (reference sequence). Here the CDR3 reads CASSLRDRVGYNEQFF. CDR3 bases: TGTGCCAGCAGCTTACGGGACAGGGTGGGTTACAATGAGCAGTTCTTC.

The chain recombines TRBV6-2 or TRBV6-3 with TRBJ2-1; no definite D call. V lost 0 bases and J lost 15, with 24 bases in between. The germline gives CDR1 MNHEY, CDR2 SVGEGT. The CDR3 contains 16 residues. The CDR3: CASSYSYAQSSYHTFF. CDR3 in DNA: TGTGCCAGCAGTTACTCGTATGCACAGTCAAGCTACCATACGTTCTTC.

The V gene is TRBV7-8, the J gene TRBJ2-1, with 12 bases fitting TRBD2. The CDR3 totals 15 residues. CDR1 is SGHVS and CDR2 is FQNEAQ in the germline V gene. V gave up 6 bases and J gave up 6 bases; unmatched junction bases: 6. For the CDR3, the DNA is TGTGCCAGCAGACCCCTAGCGGGGGGGCCCAATGAGCAGTTCTTC. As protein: CASRPLAGGPNEQFF.

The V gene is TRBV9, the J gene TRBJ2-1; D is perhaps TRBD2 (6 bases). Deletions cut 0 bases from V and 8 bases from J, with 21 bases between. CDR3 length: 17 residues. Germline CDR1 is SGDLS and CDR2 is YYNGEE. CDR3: CASSVGGSGGGGDEQFF. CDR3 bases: TGTGCCAGCAGCGTAGGGGGGTCGGGCGGCGGAGGGGATGAGCAGTTCTTC.

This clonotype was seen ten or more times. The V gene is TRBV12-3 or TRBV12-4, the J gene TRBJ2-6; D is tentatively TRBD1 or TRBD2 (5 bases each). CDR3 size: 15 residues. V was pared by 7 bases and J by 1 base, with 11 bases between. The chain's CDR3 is CASTGGLSGANVLTF. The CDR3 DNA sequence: TGTGCCAGCACTGGGGGTCTATCTGGGGCCAACGTCCTGACTTTC.

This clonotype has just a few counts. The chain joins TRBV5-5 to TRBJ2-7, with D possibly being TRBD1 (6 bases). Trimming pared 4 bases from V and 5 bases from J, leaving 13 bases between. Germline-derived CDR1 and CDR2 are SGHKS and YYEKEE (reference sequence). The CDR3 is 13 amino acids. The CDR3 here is CASSPLGADEQYF. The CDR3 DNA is TGTGCCAGCAGCCCCCTGGGGGCCGACGAGCAGTACTTC.

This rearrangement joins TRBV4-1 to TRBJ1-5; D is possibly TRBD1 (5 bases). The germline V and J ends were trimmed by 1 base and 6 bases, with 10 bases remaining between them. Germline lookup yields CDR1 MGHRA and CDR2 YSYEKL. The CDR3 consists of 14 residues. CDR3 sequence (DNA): TGCGCCAGCAGCCAAGGAGGGAGGGGTCAGCCCCAGCATTTT. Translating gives CASSQGGRGQPQHF.

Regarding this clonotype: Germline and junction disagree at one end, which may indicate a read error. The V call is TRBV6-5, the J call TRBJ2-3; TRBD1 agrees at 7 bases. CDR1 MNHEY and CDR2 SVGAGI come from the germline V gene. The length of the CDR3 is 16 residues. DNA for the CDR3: TGTGCCAGCAGTTACTTTGAGGGGGCCGGCACAGATACGCGGTATTTT. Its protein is CASSYFEGAGTDTRYF.

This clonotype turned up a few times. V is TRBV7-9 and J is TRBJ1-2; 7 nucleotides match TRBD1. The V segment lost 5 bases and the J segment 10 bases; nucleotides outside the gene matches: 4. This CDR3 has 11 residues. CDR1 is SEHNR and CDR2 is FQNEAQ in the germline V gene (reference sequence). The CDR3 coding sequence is TGTGCCAGCAGCATAGGACAGGACTACACCTTC. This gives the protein CASSIGQDYTF.

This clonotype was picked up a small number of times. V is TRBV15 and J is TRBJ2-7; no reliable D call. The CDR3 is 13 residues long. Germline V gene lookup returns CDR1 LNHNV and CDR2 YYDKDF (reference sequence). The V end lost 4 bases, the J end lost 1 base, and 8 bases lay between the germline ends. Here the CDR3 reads CATSNSLSYEQYF. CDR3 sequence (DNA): TGTGCCACCAGCAACTCCTTGTCCTACGAGCAGTACTTC.

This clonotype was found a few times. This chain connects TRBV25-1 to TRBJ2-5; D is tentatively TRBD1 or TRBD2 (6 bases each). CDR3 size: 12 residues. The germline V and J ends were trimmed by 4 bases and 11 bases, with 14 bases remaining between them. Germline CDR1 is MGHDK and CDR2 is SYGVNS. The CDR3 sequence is CASSARGREQYF. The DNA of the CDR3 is TGTGCCAGCAGTGCCAGGGGTCGGGAGCAGTACTTC.

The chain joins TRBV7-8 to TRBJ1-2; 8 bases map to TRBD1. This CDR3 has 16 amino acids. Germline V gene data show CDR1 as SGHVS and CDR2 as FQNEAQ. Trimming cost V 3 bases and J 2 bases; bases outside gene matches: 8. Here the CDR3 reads CASSLGQAELNYGYTF. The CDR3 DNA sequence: TGTGCCAGCAGCTTGGGACAGGCCGAATTGAACTATGGCTACACCTTC.

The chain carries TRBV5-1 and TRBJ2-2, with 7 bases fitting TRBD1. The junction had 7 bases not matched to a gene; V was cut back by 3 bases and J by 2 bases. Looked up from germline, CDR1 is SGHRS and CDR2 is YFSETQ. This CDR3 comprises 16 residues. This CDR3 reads CASSSTGVVNTGELFF. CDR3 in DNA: TGCGCCAGCAGCTCCACAGGGGTCGTCAACACCGGGGAGCTGTTTTTT.

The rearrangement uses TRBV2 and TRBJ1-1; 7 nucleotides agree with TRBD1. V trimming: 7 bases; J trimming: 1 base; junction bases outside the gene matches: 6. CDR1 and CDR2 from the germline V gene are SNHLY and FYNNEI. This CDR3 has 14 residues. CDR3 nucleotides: TGTGCCAGCACGACAGGGCAGGAGAACACTGAAGCTTTCTTT. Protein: CASTTGQENTEAFF.

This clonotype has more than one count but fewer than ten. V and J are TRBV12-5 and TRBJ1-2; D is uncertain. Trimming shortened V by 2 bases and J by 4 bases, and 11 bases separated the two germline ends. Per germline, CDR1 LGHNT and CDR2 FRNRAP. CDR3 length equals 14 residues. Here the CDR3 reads CASGLTTSGYGYTF. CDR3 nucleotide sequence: TGTGCTAGTGGTTTGACTACGAGCGGCTATGGCTACACCTTC.

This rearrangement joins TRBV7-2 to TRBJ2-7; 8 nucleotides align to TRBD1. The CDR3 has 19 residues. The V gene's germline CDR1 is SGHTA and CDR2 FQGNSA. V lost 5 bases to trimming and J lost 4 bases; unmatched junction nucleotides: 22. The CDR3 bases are TGTGCCAGCAGCCATGACATGGCCAGGGGGCCTTTGTGGGGATACGAGCAGTACTTC. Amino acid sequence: CASSHDMARGPLWGYEQYF.

The CDR3 nucleotides read TGTGCCAGCAGCCCTCAGGACAGGGTCGGCTATGGCTACACCTTC. This encodes CASSPQDRVGYGYTF. This chain uses TRBV12-3 or TRBV12-4 with TRBJ1-2; 8 bases line up with TRBD1. The CDR3 runs to 15 residues. The trim removed 6 bases at V and 4 bases at J, leaving 10 bases unmatched.

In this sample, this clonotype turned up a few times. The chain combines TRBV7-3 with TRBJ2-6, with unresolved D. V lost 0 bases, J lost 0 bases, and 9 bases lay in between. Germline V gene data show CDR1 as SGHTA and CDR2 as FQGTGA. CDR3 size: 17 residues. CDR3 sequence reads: CASSLTGTASGANVLTF. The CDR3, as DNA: TGTGCCAGCAGCTTAACGGGAACGGCCTCTGGGGCCAACGTCCTGACTTTC.

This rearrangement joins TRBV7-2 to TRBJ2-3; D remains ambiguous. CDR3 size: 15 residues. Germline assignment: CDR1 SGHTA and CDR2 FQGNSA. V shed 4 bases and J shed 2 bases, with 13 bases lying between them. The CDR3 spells CASSSTATPTDTQYF. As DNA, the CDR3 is TGTGCCAGCAGCTCTACAGCGACACCCACAGATACGCAGTATTTT.

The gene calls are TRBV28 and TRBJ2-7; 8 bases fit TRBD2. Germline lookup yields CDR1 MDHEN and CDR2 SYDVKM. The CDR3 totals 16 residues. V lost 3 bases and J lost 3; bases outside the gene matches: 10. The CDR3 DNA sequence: TGTGCCAGCAGTTTGATTCACCGGGGGGGGATCTACGAGCAGTACTTC. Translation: CASSLIHRGGIYEQYF.